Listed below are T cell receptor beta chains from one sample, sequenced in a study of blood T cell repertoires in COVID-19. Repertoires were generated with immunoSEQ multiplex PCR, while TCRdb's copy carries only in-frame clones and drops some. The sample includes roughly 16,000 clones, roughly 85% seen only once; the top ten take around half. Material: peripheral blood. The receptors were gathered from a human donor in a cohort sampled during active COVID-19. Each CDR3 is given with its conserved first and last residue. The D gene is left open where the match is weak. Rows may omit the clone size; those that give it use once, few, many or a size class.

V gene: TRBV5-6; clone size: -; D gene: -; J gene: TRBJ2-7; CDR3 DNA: TGTGCCAGCAGCTTGGCTTCCAGAGGGGAGCAGTACTTC; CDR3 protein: CASSLASRGEQYF
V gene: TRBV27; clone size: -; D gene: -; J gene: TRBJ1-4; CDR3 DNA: TGTGCCAGCAGACCAGGGGCGGCGATTGAAAAACTGTTTTTT; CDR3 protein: CASRPGAAIEKLFF
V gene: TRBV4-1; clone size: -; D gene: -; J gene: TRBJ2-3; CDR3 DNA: TGCGCCAGCAGCCATCAGACGGGTCGAACAGATACGCAGTATTTT; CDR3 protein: CASSHQTGRTDTQYF
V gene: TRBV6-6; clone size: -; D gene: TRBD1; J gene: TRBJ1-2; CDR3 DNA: TGTGCCAGCAGTTCGGGGACAGGGGGTGGGGGCTACACCTTC; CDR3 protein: CASSSGTGGGGYTF
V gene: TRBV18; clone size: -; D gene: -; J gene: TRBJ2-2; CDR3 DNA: TGTGCCAGCTCCCCTGATTCGGGAACCCACTTCGGGGAGCTGTTTTTT; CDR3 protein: CASSPDSGTHFGELFF
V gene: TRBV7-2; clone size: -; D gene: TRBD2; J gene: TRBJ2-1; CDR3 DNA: TGTGCCAGCAGCCCGGCCTGGGGGCGGGGGGGAAATGAGCAGTTCTTC; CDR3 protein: CASSPAWGRGGNEQFF
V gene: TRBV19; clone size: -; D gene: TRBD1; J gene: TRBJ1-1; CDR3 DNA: TGTGCCAGTAGTCTGGGACAGGGAGAAGCTTTCTTT; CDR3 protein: CASSLGQGEAFF
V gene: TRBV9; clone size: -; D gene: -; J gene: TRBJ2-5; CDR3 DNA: TGTGCCAGCAGCGTAGGGCACCATCAAGAGACCCAGTACTTC; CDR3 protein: CASSVGHHQETQYF
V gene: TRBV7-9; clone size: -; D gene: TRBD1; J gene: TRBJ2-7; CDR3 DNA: TGTGCCAGCAGCGACAAACAGGGGGGCGAGCAGTACTTC; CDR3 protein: CASSDKQGGEQYF
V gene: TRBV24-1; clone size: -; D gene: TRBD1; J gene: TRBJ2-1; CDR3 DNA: TGTGCCACCAGTGATTCCGGACAGGGATCCTACAATGAGCAGTTCTTC; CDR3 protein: CATSDSGQGSYNEQFF
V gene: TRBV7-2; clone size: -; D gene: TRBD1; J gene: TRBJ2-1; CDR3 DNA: TGTGCCAGCAGCTTAAATGGACAGGGCTACAATGAGCAGTTCTTC; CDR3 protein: CASSLNGQGYNEQFF
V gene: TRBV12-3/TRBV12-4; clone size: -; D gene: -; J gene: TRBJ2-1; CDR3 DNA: TGTGCCAGCACGGGGGACGGATACAATGAGCAGTTCTTC; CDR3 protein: CASTGDGYNEQFF
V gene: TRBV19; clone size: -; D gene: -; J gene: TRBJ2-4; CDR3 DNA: TGTGCCAGTAGTAGGGCGGCAGGGGCCAAAAACATTCAGTACTTC; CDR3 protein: CASSRAAGAKNIQYF
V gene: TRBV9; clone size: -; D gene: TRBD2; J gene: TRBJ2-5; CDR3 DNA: TGTGCCAGCAGCGGCCGACTAGCGGGGGGCGGAGAGACCCAGTACTTC; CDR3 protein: CASSGRLAGGGETQYF
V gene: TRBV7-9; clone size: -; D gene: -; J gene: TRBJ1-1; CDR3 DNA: TGTGCCAGCAGCTTGACAGGTCCCGAAGCTTTCTTT; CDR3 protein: CASSLTGPEAFF
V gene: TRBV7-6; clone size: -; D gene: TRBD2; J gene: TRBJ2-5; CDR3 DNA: TGTGCCAGCAGCCCCTTTACCGGGGGGGAGGAGACCCAGTACTTC; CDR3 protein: CASSPFTGGEETQYF
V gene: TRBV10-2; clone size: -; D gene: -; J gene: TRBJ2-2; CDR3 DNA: TGCGCCAGCAGTGGGCAGTCCACCGGGGAGCTGTTTTTT; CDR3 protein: CASSGQSTGELFF
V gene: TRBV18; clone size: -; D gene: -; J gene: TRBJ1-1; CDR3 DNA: TGTGCCAGCTCACCGACGGGGGGGCTTACTGAAGCTTTCTTT; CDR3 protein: CASSPTGGLTEAFF
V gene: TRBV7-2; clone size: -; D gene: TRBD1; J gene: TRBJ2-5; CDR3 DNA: TGTGCCAGCAGCACCCAGCTACAGGGGGCGGGAGAGACCCAGTACTTC; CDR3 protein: CASSTQLQGAGETQYF
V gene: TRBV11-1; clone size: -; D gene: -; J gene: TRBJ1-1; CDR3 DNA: TGTGCCAGCAGCTTGCGGGGAAGGAGAAACACTGAAGCTTTCTTT; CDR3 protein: CASSLRGRRNTEAFF
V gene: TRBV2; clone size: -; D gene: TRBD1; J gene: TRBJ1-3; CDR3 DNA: TGTGCCAGCAGTGTCGGAGGGGGCGACGGGTCTGGAAACACCATATATTTT; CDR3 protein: CASSVGGGDGSGNTIYF
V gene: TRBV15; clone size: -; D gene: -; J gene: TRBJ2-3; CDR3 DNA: TGTGCCACCAGCAGAGAGGGCGGGACAGATACGCAGTATTTT; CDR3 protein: CATSREGGTDTQYF
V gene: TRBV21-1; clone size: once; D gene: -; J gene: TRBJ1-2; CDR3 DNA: TGTGCCAGCAGCAAATGTACAGGGGGTTTCGGCTACACCTTC; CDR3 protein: CASSKCTGGFGYTF
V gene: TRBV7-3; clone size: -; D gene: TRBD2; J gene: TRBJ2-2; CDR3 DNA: TGTGCCAGCAGCCCGGGGTGGGCTAGCGGGGGAACCGGGGAGCTGTTTTTT; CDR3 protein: CASSPGWASGGTGELFF
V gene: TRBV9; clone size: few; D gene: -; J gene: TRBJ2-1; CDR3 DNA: TGTGCCAGCAGCGTAGCGGACAATGAGCAGTTCTTC; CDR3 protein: CASSVADNEQFF
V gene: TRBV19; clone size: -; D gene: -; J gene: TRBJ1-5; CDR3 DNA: TGTGCCAGTAGTAAGGGAGGGGGTAATCAGCCCCAGCATTTT; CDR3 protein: CASSKGGGNQPQHF
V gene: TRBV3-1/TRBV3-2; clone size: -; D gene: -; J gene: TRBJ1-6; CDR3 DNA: TGTGCCAGCAGCCAAGAGCCTCCGGGAAATTCTTACCCCTCACCCCTCCACTTT; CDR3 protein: CASSQEPPGNSYPSPLHF
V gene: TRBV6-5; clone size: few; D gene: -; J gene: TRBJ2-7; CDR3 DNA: TGTGCCAGCACCGACCGACAGGACCCTTCCTACGAGCAGTACTTC; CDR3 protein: CASTDRQDPSYEQYF
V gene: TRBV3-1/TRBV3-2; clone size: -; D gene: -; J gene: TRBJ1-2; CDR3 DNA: TGTGCCAGCAGCCAAGATACAGGGAGCTATGGCTACACCTTC; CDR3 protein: CASSQDTGSYGYTF
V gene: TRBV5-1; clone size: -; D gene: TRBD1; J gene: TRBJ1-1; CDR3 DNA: TGCGCCAGCAGCTTACGTATTAGGAGGGGGACAGGGGGCACTGAAGCTTTCTTT; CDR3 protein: CASSLRIRRGTGGTEAFF
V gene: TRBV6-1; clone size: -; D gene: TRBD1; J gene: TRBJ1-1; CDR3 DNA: TGTGCCAGCAGTGAGAGGGGGCAGAACACTGAAGCTTTCTTT; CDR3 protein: CASSERGQNTEAFF
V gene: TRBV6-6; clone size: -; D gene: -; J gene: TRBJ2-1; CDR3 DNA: TGTGCCAGCAGTTTTCTAGGGGAGGACAATGAGCAGTTCTTC; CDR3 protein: CASSFLGEDNEQFF
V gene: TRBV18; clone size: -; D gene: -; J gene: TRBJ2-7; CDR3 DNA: TGTGCCAGCTCACCAATGGCGACCGCGGGCAACGAGCAGTACTTC; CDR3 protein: CASSPMATAGNEQYF
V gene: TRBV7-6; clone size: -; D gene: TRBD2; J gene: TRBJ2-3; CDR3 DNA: TGTGCCAGCAGCCTGCGGGGGGGCCCCACAGATACGCAGTATTTT; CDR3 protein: CASSLRGGPTDTQYF
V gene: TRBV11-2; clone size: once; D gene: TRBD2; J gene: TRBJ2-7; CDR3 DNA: TGTGCCAGCAGCTTCCTAGCGGGGGGGGGCCTCTACGAGCAGTACTTC; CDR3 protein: CASSFLAGGGLYEQYF
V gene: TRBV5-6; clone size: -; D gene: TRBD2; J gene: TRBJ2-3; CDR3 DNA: TGTGCCAGCAGCCCCGGAAGTGGAGGACTAGCGATGACAGATACGCAGTATTTT; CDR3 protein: CASSPGSGGLAMTDTQYF
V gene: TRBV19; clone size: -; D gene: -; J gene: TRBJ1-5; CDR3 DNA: TGTGCCAGTATGACAGGATCAGGGTCGAGGCAGCCCCAGCATTTT; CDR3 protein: CASMTGSGSRQPQHF
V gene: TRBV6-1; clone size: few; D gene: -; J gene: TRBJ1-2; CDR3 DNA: TGTGCCAGCAGTGAAGAGGCAGGTTCGTACTATGGCTACACCTTC; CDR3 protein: CASSEEAGSYYGYTF
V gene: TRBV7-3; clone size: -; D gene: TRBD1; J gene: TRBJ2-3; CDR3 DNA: TGTGCCAGCAGCCCAACCAGGGGGAACACAGATACGCAGTATTTT; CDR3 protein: CASSPTRGNTDTQYF
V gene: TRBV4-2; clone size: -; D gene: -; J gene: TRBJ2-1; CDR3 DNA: TGTGCCAGCAGCCACACGGCTAGAGATGGTGAGCAGTTCTTC; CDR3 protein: CASSHTARDGEQFF
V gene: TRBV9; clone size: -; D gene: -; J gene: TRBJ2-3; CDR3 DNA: TGTGCCAGCAGCGTAGCTACGTTTCGAACAGATACGCAGTATTTT; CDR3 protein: CASSVATFRTDTQYF
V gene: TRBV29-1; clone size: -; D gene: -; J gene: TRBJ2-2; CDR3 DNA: TGCAGCGGTGCAGGGTACACCGGGGAGCTGTTTTTT; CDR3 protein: CSGAGYTGELFF
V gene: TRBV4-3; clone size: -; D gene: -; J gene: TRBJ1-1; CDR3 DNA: TGCGCCAGCAGCCAAGCCTTGGGAGGGGACACTGAAGCTTTCTTT; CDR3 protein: CASSQALGGDTEAFF
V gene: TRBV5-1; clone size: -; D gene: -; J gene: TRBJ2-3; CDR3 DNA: TGCGCCAGCAGCTTGGTGGGGGGACCGAGCACAGATACGCAGTATTTT; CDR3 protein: CASSLVGGPSTDTQYF
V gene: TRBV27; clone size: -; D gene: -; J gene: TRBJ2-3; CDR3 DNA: TGTGCCACCGCGGACTGGATGGGGGATACGCAGTATTTT; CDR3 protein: CATADWMGDTQYF
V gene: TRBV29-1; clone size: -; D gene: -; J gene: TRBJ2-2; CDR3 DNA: TGCAGCGTTGAGCGGGCCGGGGAGCTGTTTTTT; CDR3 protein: CSVERAGELFF
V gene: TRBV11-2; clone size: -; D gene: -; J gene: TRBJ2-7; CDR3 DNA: TGTGCCAGCAGCTCCCGACCCGGATCCTCCGGGGAGCAGTACTTC; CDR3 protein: CASSSRPGSSGEQYF
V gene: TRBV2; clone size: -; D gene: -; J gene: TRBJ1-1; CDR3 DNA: TGTGCCAGCAGTGAAGAAGTCGGGGAAGCTTTCTTT; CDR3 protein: CASSEEVGEAFF
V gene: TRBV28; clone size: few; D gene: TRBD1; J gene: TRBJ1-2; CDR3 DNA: TGTGCCAGCAGTTACGGGACAGGGGTGTACTATGGCTACACCTTC; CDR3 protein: CASSYGTGVYYGYTF
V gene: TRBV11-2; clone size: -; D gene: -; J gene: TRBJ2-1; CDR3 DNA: TGTGCCAGCAGCTCCCGACTGTCGGACTTTAACAATGAGCAGTTCTTC; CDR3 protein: CASSSRLSDFNNEQFF
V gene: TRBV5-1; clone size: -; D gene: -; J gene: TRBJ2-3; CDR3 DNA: TGCGCCAGCAGAGGCAGGGGCACAGATACGCAGTATTTT; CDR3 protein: CASRGRGTDTQYF
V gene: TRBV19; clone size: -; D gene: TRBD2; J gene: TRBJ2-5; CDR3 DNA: TGTGCCAGTAGTACCACTAGCGGGGGCTCGGAGACCCAGTACTTC; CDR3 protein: CASSTTSGGSETQYF
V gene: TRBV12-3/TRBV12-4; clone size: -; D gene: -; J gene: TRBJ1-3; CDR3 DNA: TGTGCCAGCAGCCCTTCTGGAAACACCATATATTTT; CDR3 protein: CASSPSGNTIYF
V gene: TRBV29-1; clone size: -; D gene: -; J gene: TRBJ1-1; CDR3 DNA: TGCAGCGTTGAAAAGACGGGACAGAACACTGAAGCTTTCTTT; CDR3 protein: CSVEKTGQNTEAFF
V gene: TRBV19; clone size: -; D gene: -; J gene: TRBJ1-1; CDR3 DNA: TGTGCCAGTAGTATAGGCTCGGCAGGGAACATGAACACTGAAGCTTTCTTT; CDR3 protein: CASSIGSAGNMNTEAFF